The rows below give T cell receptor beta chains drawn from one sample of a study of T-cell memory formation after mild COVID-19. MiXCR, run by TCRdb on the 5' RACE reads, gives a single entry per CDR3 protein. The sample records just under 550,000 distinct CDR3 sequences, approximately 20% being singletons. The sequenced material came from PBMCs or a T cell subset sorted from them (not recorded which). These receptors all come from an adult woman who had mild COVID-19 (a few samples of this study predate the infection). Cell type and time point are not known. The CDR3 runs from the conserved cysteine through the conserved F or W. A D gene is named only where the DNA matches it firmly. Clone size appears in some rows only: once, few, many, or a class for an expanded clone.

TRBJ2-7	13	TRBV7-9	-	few	TGTGCCAGCAGCTTAGATACAGGGAACGAGCAGTACTTC	CASSLDTGNEQYF
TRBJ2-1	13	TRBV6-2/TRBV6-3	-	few	TGTGCCAGCAGTTTGGGTCATAGTAATGAGCAGTTCTTC	CASSLGHSNEQFF
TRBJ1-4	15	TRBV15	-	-	TGTGCCACCAGCACGGTTAGAGGGGCTGATGAAAAACTGTTTTTT	CATSTVRGADEKLFF
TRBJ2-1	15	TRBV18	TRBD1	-	TGTGCCAGCTCACCATTTCTGACAGGGATGAATGAGCAGTTCTTC	CASSPFLTGMNEQFF
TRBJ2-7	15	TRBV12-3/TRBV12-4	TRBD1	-	TGTGCCAGCAGTCCCACGGACAGGCCCCGCTACGAGCAGTACTTC	CASSPTDRPRYEQYF
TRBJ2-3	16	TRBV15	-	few	TGTGCCACCAGCAGAGATGAGGCAGGGAAGGCAGATACGCAGTATTTT	CATSRDEAGKADTQYF
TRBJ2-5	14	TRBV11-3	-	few	TGTGCCAGCAGCTTATTTGGGTTACAAGAGACCCAGTACTTC	CASSLFGLQETQYF
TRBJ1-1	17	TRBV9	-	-	TGTGCCAGCAGCGTAGGCGGGGACCTCGTCGGGAACACTGAAGCTTTCTTT	CASSVGGDLVGNTEAFF
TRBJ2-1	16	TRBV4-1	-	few	TGCGCCAGCAGCCAAGAAAAGGAGGGAGGGGGAAGGGTGCAGTTCTTC	CASSQEKEGGGRVQFF
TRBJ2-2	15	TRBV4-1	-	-	TGCGCCAGCAGCCCTCCTAGCGTGGCCACCGGGGAGCTGTTTTTT	CASSPPSVATGELFF
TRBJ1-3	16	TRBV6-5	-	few	TGTGCCAGCAGTGCCCCCGGGACCCGCTCTGGAAACACCATATATTTT	CASSAPGTRSGNTIYF
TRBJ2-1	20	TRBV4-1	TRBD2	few	TGCGCCAGCAGCCAAGTGCCAGCGGGGGGGCGGTATAAGTCCTACAATGAGCAGTTCTTC	CASSQVPAGGRYKSYNEQFF
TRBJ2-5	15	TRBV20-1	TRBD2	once	TGCAGTGCTAGAGACCCCCGGGGGGGAGGGGAGACCCAGTACTTC	CSARDPRGGGETQYF
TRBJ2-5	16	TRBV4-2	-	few	TGTGCCAGCAGCCAAGAAGGTACAAGCGTCCAAGAGACCCAGTACTTC	CASSQEGTSVQETQYF
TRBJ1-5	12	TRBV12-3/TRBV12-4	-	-	TGTGCCAGCAGTTTAGGGTTTCAGCCCCAGCATTTT	CASSLGFQPQHF
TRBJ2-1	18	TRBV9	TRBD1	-	TGTGCCAGCAGCCCCCGGGACAGGGGCGTCCCCTCCTACAATGAGCAGTTCTTC	CASSPRDRGVPSYNEQFF
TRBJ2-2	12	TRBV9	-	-	TGTGCCAGCAGCGTGGGGACACGGGAGCTGTTTTTT	CASSVGTRELFF
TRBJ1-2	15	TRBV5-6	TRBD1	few	TGTGCCAGCAGCCAAATCTCCGGACAGGGCTATGGCTACACCTTC	CASSQISGQGYGYTF
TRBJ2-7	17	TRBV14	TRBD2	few	TGTGCCAGCAGCTCCTCGGGTCAAAGCGGGAGGATCTACGAGCAGTACTTC	CASSSSGQSGRIYEQYF
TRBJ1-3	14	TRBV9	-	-	TGTGCCAGCAGCGCGTCTGCCTCTGGAAACACCATATATTTT	CASSASASGNTIYF
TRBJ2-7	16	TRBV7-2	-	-	TGTGCCAGCAGCGCCAACGACCGGGGTGTGGCTTACGAGCAGTACTTC	CASSANDRGVAYEQYF
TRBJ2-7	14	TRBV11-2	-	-	TGTGCCAGCAGCTTAGGTGGGGGGGCCAACGAGCAGTACTTC	CASSLGGGANEQYF
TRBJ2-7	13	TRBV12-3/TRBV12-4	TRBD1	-	TGTGCCAGCAGTACTGGACAGGGTTTCGAGCAGTACTTC	CASSTGQGFEQYF
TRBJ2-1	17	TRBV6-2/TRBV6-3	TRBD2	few	TGTGCCAGCAGTTCGATACGGACTAGCGGGAGAGTCAATGAGCAGTTCTTC	CASSSIRTSGRVNEQFF
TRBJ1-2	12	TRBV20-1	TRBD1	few	TGCAGTGCTAACAGGGGATCGAGTGGCTACACCTTC	CSANRGSSGYTF
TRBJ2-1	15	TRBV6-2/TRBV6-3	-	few	TGTGCCAGCAGTTACGACGGCCCATCCTACAATGAGCAGTTCTTC	CASSYDGPSYNEQFF
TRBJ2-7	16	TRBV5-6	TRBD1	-	TGTGCCAGCAGCTTTCTTTCGGGACAGGGGAACTACGAGCAGTACTTC	CASSFLSGQGNYEQYF
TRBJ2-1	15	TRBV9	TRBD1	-	TGTGCCAGCAGCGTAGATCCCCCGGGGACAGGGGTAAGGTTCTTC	CASSVDPPGTGVRFF
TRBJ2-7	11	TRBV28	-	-	TGTGCCAGCAGTACGAAATACGAGCAGTACTTC	CASSTKYEQYF
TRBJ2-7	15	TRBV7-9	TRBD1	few	TGTGCCAGCAGCTTAGTAGGCAGGGGGCCCTACGAGCAGTACTTC	CASSLVGRGPYEQYF
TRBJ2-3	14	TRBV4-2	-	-	TGTGCCAGCAGCCTAAGACGGGAGCCAGATACGCAGTATTTT	CASSLRREPDTQYF
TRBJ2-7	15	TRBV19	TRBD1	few	TGTGCCAGTAGTATAGGGACAGGGTCGTCCTACGAGCAGTACTTC	CASSIGTGSSYEQYF
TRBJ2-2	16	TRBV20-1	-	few	TGCAGTGCTAGAGCTGCATCGGGGGCGGGCACCGGGGAGCTGTTTTTT	CSARAASGAGTGELFF
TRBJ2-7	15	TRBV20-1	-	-	TGCAGTGCTAGAGGCCGGACAGCGCAGTACAACGAGCAGTACTTC	CSARGRTAQYNEQYF
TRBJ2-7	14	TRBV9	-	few	TGTGCCAGCAGCGTAGACAGGGATAATTACGAGCAGTACTTC	CASSVDRDNYEQYF
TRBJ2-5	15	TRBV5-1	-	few	TGCGCCAGCAGCTTGTCGCAGGGCGGTGGAGAGACCCAGTACTTC	CASSLSQGGGETQYF
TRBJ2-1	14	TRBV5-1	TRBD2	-	TGCGCCAGCAAAGCGGGGGACCATTACAATGAGCAGTTCTTC	CASKAGDHYNEQFF
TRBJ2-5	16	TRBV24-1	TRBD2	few	TGTGCCACCAGTCCCGGCGGGGGAGGATCTCTAGAGACCCAGTACTTC	CATSPGGGGSLETQYF
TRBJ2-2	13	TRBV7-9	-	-	TGTGCCAGCTCAAGGGATAACACCGGGGAGCTGTTTTTT	CASSRDNTGELFF
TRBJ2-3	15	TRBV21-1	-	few	TGTGCCAGCAGCAAAAGAATTATTCCCACAGATACGCAGTATTTT	CASSKRIIPTDTQYF